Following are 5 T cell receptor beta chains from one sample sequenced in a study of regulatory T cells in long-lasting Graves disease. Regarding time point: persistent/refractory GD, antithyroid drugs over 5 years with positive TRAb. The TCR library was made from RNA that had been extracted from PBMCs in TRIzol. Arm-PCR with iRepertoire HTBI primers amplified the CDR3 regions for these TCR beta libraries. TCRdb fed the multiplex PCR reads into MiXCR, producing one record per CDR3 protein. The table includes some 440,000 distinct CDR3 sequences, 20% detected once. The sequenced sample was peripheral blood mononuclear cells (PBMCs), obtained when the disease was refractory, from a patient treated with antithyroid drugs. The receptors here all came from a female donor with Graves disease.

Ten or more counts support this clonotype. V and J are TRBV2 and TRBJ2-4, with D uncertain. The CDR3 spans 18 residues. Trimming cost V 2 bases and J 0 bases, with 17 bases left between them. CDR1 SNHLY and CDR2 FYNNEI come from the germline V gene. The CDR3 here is CASSESEWKRRAKNIQYF. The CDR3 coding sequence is TGTGCCAGCAGTGAATCGGAGTGGAAACGACGAGCCAAAAACATTCAGTACTTC.

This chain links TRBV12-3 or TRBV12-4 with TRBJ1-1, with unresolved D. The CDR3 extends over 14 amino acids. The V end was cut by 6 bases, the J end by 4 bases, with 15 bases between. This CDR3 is CASRPSPSSTEAFF. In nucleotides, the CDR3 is TGTGCCAGCAGGCCATCCCCTTCCAGCACTGAAGCTTTCTTT.

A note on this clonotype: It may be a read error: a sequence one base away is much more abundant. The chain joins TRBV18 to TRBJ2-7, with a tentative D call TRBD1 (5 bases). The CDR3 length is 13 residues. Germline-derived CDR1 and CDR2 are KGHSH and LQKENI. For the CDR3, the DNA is TGTACCAGCTCACCGTTCAGGGCCTACGAGCAGTACTTC. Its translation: CTSSPFRAYEQYF.

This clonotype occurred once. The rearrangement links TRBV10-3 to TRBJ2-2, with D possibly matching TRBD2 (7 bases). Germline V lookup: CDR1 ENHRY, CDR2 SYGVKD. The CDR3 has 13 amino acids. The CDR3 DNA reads TGTACCAGCGGGACACTCAACACCGGGGAGCTGTTTTTT. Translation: CTSGTLNTGELFF.

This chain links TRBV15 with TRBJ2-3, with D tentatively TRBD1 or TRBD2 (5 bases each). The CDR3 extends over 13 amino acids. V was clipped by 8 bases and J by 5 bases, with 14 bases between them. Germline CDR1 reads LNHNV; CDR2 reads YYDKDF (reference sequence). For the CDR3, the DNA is TGTGCCACCTCCTACGGGGCTGGAGATACGCAGTATTTT. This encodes CATSYGAGDTQYF.